These 19 T cell receptor beta chains were all obtained from the same sample, sequenced in a study of cytomegalovirus exposure and HLA in healthy donors. Produced via immunoSEQ multiplex PCR; TCRdb's table is partial and in-frame only. This table has some 180,000 clones, around 86% appearing once. Sequences were obtained from PBMCs. The origin of the receptors is a man aged 25 to 45 in good health and CMV-seropositive.

The chain joins TRBV4-3 to TRBJ1-5; D is unclear. This CDR3 has 15 amino acids. The germline V gene encodes CDR1 LGHNA and CDR2 YSLEER. V was trimmed by 0 bases and J by 1 base, leaving 7 bases between them. CDR3 DNA: TGCGCCAGCAGCCAAGATGGCGGAAGCAATCAGCCCCAGCATTTT. Its protein product is CASSQDGGSNQPQHF.

V and J are TRBV5-1 and TRBJ1-4; D remains unclear. The germline gives CDR1 SGHRS, CDR2 YFSETQ. The V end lost 0 bases, the J end lost 2 bases, and 5 bases lay between the germline ends. The length of the CDR3 is 14 residues. The CDR3 nucleotides read TGCGCCAGCAGCTTGGACGGGACTAATGAAAAACTGTTTTTT. This sequence encodes CASSLDGTNEKLFF.

This clone was counted once. The chain combines TRBV4-3 with TRBJ2-5; no firm D call. Trimming removed 3 bases from V and 1 base from J, with 12 bases in between. CDR3 size: 15 residues. CDR1 is LGHNA and CDR2 is YSLEER in the germline V gene. The CDR3 sequence: CASSQRYSFQETQYF. The CDR3 DNA sequence: TGCGCCAGCAGCCAGCGGTACAGTTTCCAAGAGACCCAGTACTTC.

V is TRBV9 and J is TRBJ2-3; 8 bases line up with TRBD2. Germline trimming cut 4 bases from V and 5 bases from J; bases unmatched to any gene: 3. This CDR3 contains 13 residues. Germline V gives CDR1 SGDLS, CDR2 YYNGEE. In DNA, the CDR3 is TGTGCCAGCAGCTCGGGACTAGGAGATACGCAGTATTTT. Protein product: CASSSGLGDTQYF.

The chain joins TRBV2 to TRBJ2-6; 7 nucleotides match TRBD1. Looked up from germline, CDR1 is SNHLY and CDR2 is FYNNEI. V dropped 5 bases and J dropped 0; count of bases not matched to a gene: 4. This CDR3 contains 16 residues. DNA for the CDR3: TGTGCCAGCAGTAGGGGGCCCCTCTCTGGGGCCAACGTCCTGACTTTC. Translating it yields CASSRGPLSGANVLTF.

This clone was counted once. The chain combines TRBV7-2 with TRBJ1-1; D perhaps matches TRBD1 (5 bases). CDR1 and CDR2 (germline): SGHTA, FQGNSA. CDR3 length equals 14 residues. V shed 3 bases and J shed 4 bases, with 12 bases lying between them. The CDR3 nucleotides read TGTGCCAGCAGCTTGGACACTTACATCACTGAAGCTTTCTTT. Protein: CASSLDTYITEAFF.

The chain has TRBV5-1 and TRBJ1-6; D unresolved. CDR3 length: 15 amino acids. V lost 0 bases and J 7 bases, leaving 11 bases between the germline ends. In germline, CDR1 is SGHRS, CDR2 YFSETQ. The CDR3 DNA reads TGCGCCAGCAGCTTGGAAGGGCCTAAGAATTCACCCCTCCACTTT. It specifies CASSLEGPKNSPLHF.

The chain couples TRBV6-1 to TRBJ2-1, with 7 bases aligning to TRBD1. The V and J ends lost 2 bases and 0 bases, in that order; junction bases with no gene match: 10. CDR3 length equals 18 residues. Germline V gene sequence: CDR1 MNHNS, CDR2 SASEGT. The CDR3 DNA is TGTGCCAGCAGTGAATACAACAGGGGTTTAGGCTCCTACAATGAGCAGTTCTTC. It yields the protein CASSEYNRGLGSYNEQFF.

The chain employs TRBV9 and TRBJ2-5; TRBD1 might be the D (6 bases). Per the germline V gene, CDR1 is SGDLS and CDR2 is YYNGEE. The CDR3 is 14 amino acids. Trimming cost V 5 bases and J 1 base, with 12 bases left between them. DNA for the CDR3: TGTGCCAGCAGTGCCGTGGACAGCCAAGAGACCCAGTACTTC. It is translated as CASSAVDSQETQYF.

V is TRBV19 and J is TRBJ1-4; the D gene is possibly TRBD1 (5 bases). Germline V gene lookup returns CDR1 LNHDA and CDR2 SQIVND (reference sequence). Deletions cut 3 bases from V and 7 bases from J, with 18 bases between. The CDR3 is 16 residues long. CDR3 in DNA: TGTGCCAGTAGTATGCGGGGACCGAGCGTGGGTGAAAAACTGTTTTTT. Its protein is CASSMRGPSVGEKLFF.

This rearrangement joins TRBV7-9 to TRBJ2-1; weak D call: TRBD2 (7 bases). The CDR3 loop spans 12 amino acids. V was shortened by 5 bases and J by 10 bases, with 12 bases between the two germline ends. The germline V gene encodes CDR1 SEHNR and CDR2 FQNEAQ (reference sequence). The CDR3 coding sequence is TGTGCCAGCAGCGGGAGGGGGACCGAGCAGTTCTTC. Translation gives CASSGRGTEQFF.

The V and J genes are TRBV27 and TRBJ1-1; no reliable D call. Germline V gene data show CDR1 as MNHEY and CDR2 as SMNVEV (reference sequence). The germline V and J ends were trimmed by 3 bases and 4 bases, with 9 bases remaining between them. The CDR3 extends over 13 amino acids. The CDR3 DNA is TGTGCCAGCAGTTTCCGGGTGGGCACTGAAGCTTTCTTT. This gives the protein CASSFRVGTEAFF.

J is TRBJ1-5 and V is TRBV7-9; 7 bases line up with TRBD1. This CDR3 contains 16 residues. Germline lookup yields CDR1 SEHNR and CDR2 FQNEAQ (reference sequence). Trimming removed 5 bases from V and 3 bases from J; junction bases left unmatched: 10. The CDR3 sequence: CASSQVTGAVNQPQHF. Here the CDR3 DNA reads TGTGCCAGCAGCCAGGTTACAGGGGCAGTCAATCAGCCCCAGCATTTT.

V is TRBV28 and J is TRBJ1-2; TRBD1 is a possible D gene (5 bases). V was trimmed by 5 bases and J by 0 bases, leaving 13 bases between them. CDR3 length: 15 residues. Germline lookup yields CDR1 MDHEN and CDR2 SYDVKM. The CDR3 coding sequence is TGTGCCAGCAGTCTAGGGACGGGAGCTAACTATGGCTACACCTTC. This codes for CASSLGTGANYGYTF.

This sequence joins TRBV6-5 and TRBJ2-7; 12 nucleotides match TRBD1. Germline assignment: CDR1 MNHEY and CDR2 SVGAGI. This CDR3 spans 14 amino acids. V lost 5 bases, J lost 7 bases, and 6 bases stayed unmatched. CDR3 residues: CASSPGTGGWEQYF. The CDR3 DNA follows: TGTGCCAGCAGTCCCGGGACAGGGGGCTGGGAGCAGTACTTC.

J is TRBJ2-7 and V is TRBV14; D possibly corresponds to TRBD2 (5 bases). Per germline, CDR1 SGHDN and CDR2 FVKESK. This CDR3 comprises 11 residues. V was clipped by 4 bases and J by 7 bases, with 8 bases between them. This CDR3 reads CASSPSGEQYF. The CDR3, as DNA: TGTGCCAGCAGCCCGTCGGGGGAGCAGTACTTC.

This clone was picked up a small number of times. This chain uses TRBV2 with TRBJ1-2, with D perhaps matching TRBD1 (5 bases). V was clipped by 4 bases and J by 3 bases, with 12 bases between them. CDR3 length: 14 amino acids. CDR1 is SNHLY, CDR2 FYNNEI, per germline. The CDR3 DNA reads TGTGCCAGCAGTGTAGCAAGAGGGGACTATGGCTACACCTTC. It specifies CASSVARGDYGYTF.

The sample holds one count of this clone. V gene TRBV5-4 combines with J gene TRBJ1-1, with D tentatively TRBD1 (5 bases). The CDR3 has 17 residues. From germline, CDR1 is SGHNT and CDR2 YYREEE (reference sequence). Trimming cost V 6 bases and J 4 bases, with 25 bases left between them. The CDR3 sequence is CASNLGDRGRETTEAFF. For the CDR3, the DNA is TGTGCCAGCAACCTGGGAGACCGCGGCAGGGAGACCACTGAAGCTTTCTTT.

The chain couples TRBV2 to TRBJ2-1; D is unresolved. Deletions cut 0 bases from V and 3 bases from J, with 3 bases between. Germline values: CDR1 SNHLY, CDR2 FYNNEI. There are 13 residues in the CDR3. CDR3: CASSEADYNEQFF. The CDR3, as DNA: TGTGCCAGCAGTGAAGCGGACTACAATGAGCAGTTCTTC.